The source of this TCR beta chain is a study of blood T cell repertoires in COVID-19. Study background: From the United States, Italy and Spain came samples of acute and convalescent COVID-19. The analysed material was cDNA or gDNA that came from T cells, B-cell-depleted T cells, or PBMCs.

Original data processing: The assay estimated nucleated cells by amplifying reference gene primers. TCRdb keeps only in-frame clones here, not all; method: immunoSEQ multiplex PCR. V, J and clone size are taken as reported in that table, and D and trimming were inferred from the DNA itself. The table has about 100,000 clones, about nine tenths seen once. With V trimmed by 4 bases and J by 3 bases, 11 bases remained unmatched. Per germline, CDR1 MDHEN and CDR2 SYDVKM. The CDR3 is 17 residues long. The chain recombines TRBV28 with TRBJ2-2; 7 nucleotides agree with TRBD2. What was sequenced was peripheral blood. The source of this sequence is a man in his fifties with active COVID-19. The CDR3 nucleotides read TGTGCCAGCAGTTCGCGGTCGACTAGCAGTTACACCGGGGAGCTGTTTTTT. Residues: CASSSRSTSSYTGELFF.